In its sample, the clone carrying this T cell receptor (beta chain) was seen a few times. Its matching antigen is unknown. Germline V gene sequence: CDR1 LGHDT, CDR2 YNNKEL (reference sequence). V was cut by 4 bases and J by 10 bases, with 11 bases left in between. The CDR3 extends over 12 amino acids. The extraction recovered at least 5.5 micrograms of total RNA per sample. The sample originates from a study of blood T cells in healthy people across ages. Study-wide points: It was held that diversity estimates obtained from one million T cells represented underestimates. Whereas aged donors had fewer naive CD4+ cells, long-lived donors had more of them and higher diversity.

Then a second PCR, running about 6 to 12 cycles, was carried out with a sample-barcoded 5' primer and a J-beta primer mix. TCRdb itself ran the 5' RACE reads through MiXCR, one entry per CDR3 protein. In the table there are hundreds of thousands of distinct CDR3 sequences, about 50% of which are singletons. V is TRBV3-1 and J is TRBJ2-1, with D unclear. The sequence derives from a woman over 75 in good health. The sequencing input was blood. The CDR3 DNA sequence: TGTGCCAGCAGCCCGGATACGCGCGAGCAGTTCTTC. It is translated as CASSPDTREQFF.